This T cell receptor beta chain was identified during a study of cytomegalovirus exposure and HLA in healthy donors. Data came from immunoSEQ multiplex PCR; TCRdb stores just in-frame clones and leaves some out. The sample lists fewer than 200,000 clones, approximately 96% occurring once. The CDR3 contains 11 residues. CDR1 MNHEY and CDR2 SVGAGI come from the germline V gene. V lost 6 bases and J lost 7, with 9 bases in between. This clone was counted a few times. The antigen remains unidentified. Findings of the study overall: Overall, roughly 150 TCR beta chains were annotated as cytomegalovirus-associated.

This receptor was obtained from a young woman in good health and CMV-seronegative. Input material: PBMCs. The V and J genes are TRBV6-5 and TRBJ1-2; D not certain. The CDR3 here is CASRQRGGYTF. In DNA form, the CDR3 reads TGTGCCAGCAGGCAAAGAGGTGGCTACACCTTC.